The clone carrying this TCR beta chain was detected many times. What it binds is not known. The CDR3 is cut off 3 residues early in the read; its end comes from the germline J gene. Diagnosis required reduced IgG, IgA and/or IgM with specific antibody deficiency. The data were produced by immunoSEQ multiplex PCR, yet TCRdb's version contains in-frame clones alone and is incomplete. Recorded here are almost 20,000 clones, none singletons. The data originate from a study of T cell clonality in common variable immunodeficiency. Whole-study findings and limits: The cause of increased CVID clonality remains unclear without subpopulation sequencing. Patient heterogeneity in the CVID cohort limited correlations between repertoire features and clinical complications. Fewer deletions and N-nucleotide insertions were reportedly seen in common variable immunodeficiency TCR beta sequences. CVID subjects showed higher TCRbeta clonality than healthy controls.

The germline V gene encodes CDR1 MNHNS and CDR2 SASEGT. The CDR3 sequence is 15 residues long. V gave up 4 bases and J gave up 8 bases, with 18 bases separating them. This TCR was recovered from a human donor with common variable immunodeficiency. The chain joins TRBV6-1 to TRBJ2-1, with D perhaps TRBD2 (5 bases). Specimen: peripheral blood mononuclear cells. The CDR3 bases that were read are TGTGCCAGCAGTGGCAGCGGCCCCCCGGCGGATGAG. It is translated as CASSGSGPPADE. From start to end, the CDR3 is CASSGSGPPADEQFF.